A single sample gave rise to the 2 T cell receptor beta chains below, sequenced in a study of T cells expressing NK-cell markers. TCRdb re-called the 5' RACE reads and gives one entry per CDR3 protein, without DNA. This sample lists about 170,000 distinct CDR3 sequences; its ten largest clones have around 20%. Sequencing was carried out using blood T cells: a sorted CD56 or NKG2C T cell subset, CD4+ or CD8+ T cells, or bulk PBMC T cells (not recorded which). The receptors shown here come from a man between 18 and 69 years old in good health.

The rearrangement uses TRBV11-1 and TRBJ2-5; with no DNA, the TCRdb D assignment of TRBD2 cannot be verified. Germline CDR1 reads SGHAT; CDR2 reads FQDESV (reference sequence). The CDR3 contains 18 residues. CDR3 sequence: CASSSRLAGGLNQETQYF.

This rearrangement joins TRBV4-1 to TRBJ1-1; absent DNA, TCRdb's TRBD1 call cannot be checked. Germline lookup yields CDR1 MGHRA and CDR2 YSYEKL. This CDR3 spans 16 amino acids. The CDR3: CASSQPPLSENTEAFF.